These 18 T cell receptor beta chains were all obtained from the same sample, sequenced in a study of a mutant IDH1 vaccine in newly diagnosed glioma. The time point is: week 35, safety follow-up. In the vaccine, a single dose held 300 ug of the mutant IDH1 20-mer peptide, along with topical imiquimod. These TCRs are of unknown antigen specificity. Only in-frame clones appear in the TCRdb table, and some are missing; sequencing was by immunoSEQ multiplex PCR. The data show about 48,000 clones, 65% to 80% seen once. This specimen was PBMCs, taken from a glioma patient whose treatment included an IDH1 peptide vaccine. Receptors originate from a man aged 40-49 years with glioma.

The V call is TRBV4-1, the J call TRBJ2-5; possible D gene TRBD2, 5 bases. CDR1 and CDR2 from the germline V gene are MGHRA and YSYEKL. CDR3 length equals 13 residues. V was cut by 5 bases and J by 3 bases, with 10 bases left in between. The CDR3 DNA reads as TGCGCCAGCAGCTTCGGACTCGAAGAGACCCAGTACTTC. This translates into CASSFGLEETQYF.

This clone has just a few counts. The CDR3 here is CAWSVSGRVPLHF. CDR3 nucleotide sequence: TGTGCCTGGAGTGTAAGTGGGAGGGTACCCCTCCACTTT. J is TRBJ1-6 and V is TRBV30, with no clear D. Germline V gives CDR1 GTSNPN, CDR2 SVGIG (reference sequence). This CDR3 is 13 amino acids long. The V end lost 0 bases, the J end lost 12 bases, and 12 bases lay between the germline ends.

V gene TRBV5-1 combines with J gene TRBJ2-7, with 9 positions matching TRBD1. Trimming took 3 bases from V and 3 from J; bases not matched to a gene: 7. Germline assignment: CDR1 SGHRS and CDR2 YFSETQ. CDR3 length: 15 residues. Here the CDR3 reads CASSSFPGQGYEQYF. The CDR3 DNA reads as TGCGCCAGCAGCTCCTTTCCGGGACAGGGCTACGAGCAGTACTTC.

The chain couples TRBV7-6 to TRBJ2-2; no clear D gene. V was trimmed by 10 bases and J by 0 bases, leaving 6 bases between them. Germline CDR1 reads SGHVS; CDR2 reads FNYEAQ. This CDR3 spans 12 amino acids. The CDR3 loop reads CATSPNTGELFF. CDR3 DNA sequence: TGTGCCACCTCCCCGAACACCGGGGAGCTGTTTTTT.

This CDR3 is CASSLVPRGVQETQYF. The CDR3 DNA sequence: TGTGCCAGCAGCTTAGTCCCCCGCGGGGTTCAAGAGACCCAGTACTTC. The rearrangement joins TRBV7-6 to TRBJ2-5; D might be TRBD2 (6 bases). The CDR3 covers 16 residues. V lost 1 base and J 2 bases, leaving 14 bases between the germline ends. In germline, CDR1 is SGHVS, CDR2 FNYEAQ.

The chain has TRBV9 and TRBJ2-2, with TRBD2 matching 14 bases. Germline loops: CDR1 SGDLS, CDR2 YYNGEE. Germline trimming cut 4 bases from V and 4 bases from J; bases unmatched to any gene: 3. The CDR3 consists of 16 residues. The CDR3 coding sequence is TGTGCCAGCAGCCACGGGACTAGCGGGGGCACCGGGGAGCTGTTTTTT. Translated, it gives CASSHGTSGGTGELFF.

V usage is TRBV7-6 and J usage is TRBJ1-6; D might be TRBD1 (5 bases). The CDR3 contains 14 residues. Per germline, CDR1 SGHVS and CDR2 FNYEAQ. V gave up 5 bases and J gave up 7 bases, with 12 bases separating them. The CDR3 protein is CASSLGTSNSPLHF. CDR3 sequence (DNA): TGTGCCAGCAGCCTCGGGACTAGCAATTCACCCCTCCACTTT.

This chain joins TRBV4-2 and TRBJ2-3, with 15 bases that match TRBD2. The V gene end was trimmed by 0 bases and the J gene end by 0 bases; junction bases not matched to a gene: 7. CDR1 is LGHNA and CDR2 is YNFKEQ in the germline V gene. The CDR3 has 20 amino acids. DNA of the CDR3: TGTGCCAGCAGCCAAGATCTAAGGGGACTAGCGGGGGGAAGCACAGATACGCAGTATTTT. It encodes CASSQDLRGLAGGSTDTQYF.

This chain connects TRBV11-2 to TRBJ2-7; maybe TRBD1 (5 bases). CDR1 is SGHAT and CDR2 is FQNNGV in the germline V gene. There are 11 residues in the CDR3. With 5 bases removed from V and 6 bases from J, the gap between germline ends came to 8 bases. The CDR3 DNA sequence: TGTGCCAGCAGCGATCAGGGCGAGCAGTACTTC. Protein product: CASSDQGEQYF.

Written as DNA, the CDR3 is TGTGCCAGCAGCCGTAGGGGACAGGTGGTGAACACTGAAGCTTTCTTT. As protein: CASSRRGQVVNTEAFF. The chain combines TRBV27 with TRBJ1-1, with 8 nucleotides matching TRBD1. Trimming took 6 bases from V and 0 from J; bases not matched to a gene: 9. This CDR3 comprises 16 residues. CDR1 and CDR2 from the germline V gene are MNHEY and SMNVEV (reference sequence).

V and J are TRBV29-1 and TRBJ1-1, with TRBD1 matching over 7 bases. V lost 7 bases, J lost 0 bases, and 8 bases stayed unmatched. Per germline, CDR1 SQVTM and CDR2 ANQGSEA. There are 14 residues in the CDR3. CDR3 residues: CSANRGYMNTEAFF. The DNA of the CDR3 is TGCAGCGCGAACAGGGGATATATGAACACTGAAGCTTTCTTT.

V gene TRBV30 combines with J gene TRBJ2-1; D remains ambiguous. Germline loops: CDR1 GTSNPN, CDR2 SVGIG (reference sequence). V lost 7 bases, J lost 0 bases, and 10 bases lay in between. The CDR3 has 13 residues. For the CDR3, the DNA is TGTGCCTCAAGCTGGAGCTCCTACAATGAGCAGTTCTTC. Amino acids: CASSWSSYNEQFF. Looking up the rest from reference TRBV30 and TRBJ2-1 gives the full variable domain: SQTIHQWPATLVQPVGSPLSLECTVEGTSNPNLYWYRQAAGRGLQLLFYSVGIGQISSEVPQNLSASRPQDRQFILSSKKLLLSDSGFYLCASSWSSYNEQFFGPGTRLTVL.

This clone was seen a single time. The chain carries TRBV7-9 and TRBJ2-5, with TRBD2 identical over 7 bases. The CDR3 is 14 residues long. Germline lookup yields CDR1 SEHNR and CDR2 FQNEAQ (reference sequence). V was pared by 5 bases and J by 5 bases, with 8 bases of the junction left unmatched. The CDR3 nucleotides are TGTGCCAGCAGCGCCGGGACCGGGGGGGAGACCCAGTACTTC. Residues: CASSAGTGGETQYF.

V and J are TRBV7-2 and TRBJ2-3; 11 bases are shared with TRBD2. Germline CDR1 reads SGHTA; CDR2 reads FQGNSA. Losses at the gene ends were 2 bases for V and 10 bases for J; bases not matched to a gene: 8. The CDR3 runs to 15 residues. The CDR3: CASSLYASGRFPQYF. The CDR3 DNA reads as TGTGCCAGCAGCTTATACGCTAGCGGGAGGTTCCCGCAGTATTTT.

This clone was observed a handful of times. As DNA, the CDR3 is TGTGCCAGCAGCCCCGACATCGAGAAGAACACTGAAGCTTTCTTT. It yields the protein CASSPDIEKNTEAFF. The V and J genes are TRBV9 and TRBJ1-1, with D unclear. This CDR3 has 15 amino acids. Trimming took off 4 bases at V and 1 base at J, with 14 bases between the two ends. CDR1 and CDR2 from the germline V gene are SGDLS and YYNGEE.

This clone was seen only once. The DNA for the CDR3 is TGTGCCAGCAGCTTAGGGCGGGGTAGCGGAACCTACTACGAGCAGTACTTC. It translates to CASSLGRGSGTYYEQYF. The chain combines TRBV7-2 with TRBJ2-7, with a possible D match to TRBD2 (6 bases). In germline, CDR1 is SGHTA, CDR2 FQGNSA. The CDR3 extends over 17 amino acids. The germline V and J ends were trimmed by 1 base and 3 bases, with 19 bases remaining between them.

In this sample, this clone turned up once. The chain carries TRBV6-5 and TRBJ2-1; TRBD2 might be the D (6 bases). In germline, CDR1 is MNHEY, CDR2 SVGAGI. CDR3 length: 13 amino acids. V dropped 2 bases and J dropped 5 bases, with 7 bases sitting between them. CDR3 residues: CASSYREHNEQFF. The CDR3 DNA follows: TGTGCCAGCAGTTACCGGGAGCACAATGAGCAGTTCTTC.

V and J are TRBV5-1 and TRBJ1-2; TRBD1 matches at 7 bases. In germline, CDR1 is SGHRS, CDR2 YFSETQ. The CDR3 runs 13 residues. V trimming: 1 base; J trimming: 5 bases; junction bases outside the gene matches: 2. The CDR3 DNA reads as TGCGCCAGCAGCTTGTGGACAGGTTATGGCTACACCTTC. Translated, it gives CASSLWTGYGYTF.